Listed below are T cell receptor beta chains from one sample, sequenced in a study of blood T cell repertoires in COVID-19. Clones were read by immunoSEQ multiplex PCR, and TCRdb kept only the in-frame ones, dropping some. The sample includes 200,000 to 250,000 clones, around 91% seen only once; the top ten take more than 3%. The sequencing input was PBMCs or T cells enriched from blood (not recorded which). The receptor set was obtained from a woman between 18 and 30 years old in a cohort exposed to, infected with or recovered from COVID-19 (not recorded which). Each CDR3 is given with its conserved first and last residue. Fields, in order: CDR3 DNA, CDR3 protein, D gene, J gene, V gene, clone size. A D gene is named only where the DNA matches it firmly. Size tells how often a clone was seen (once, few, many) or the class of an expanded clone, and some rows leave it out.

CDR3nt: TGTGCCAGCAGCGACGGGACAGCGACGTACGAGCAGTACTTC; CDR3aa: CASSDGTATYEQYF; d_gene: TRBD1; j_gene: TRBJ2-7; v_gene: TRBV9; abundance: .
CDR3nt: TGTGCCAGCGCCCAGACTAGCGGGTCCCAGAAGCAGTACTTC; CDR3aa: CASAQTSGSQKQYF; d_gene: TRBD2; j_gene: TRBJ2-7; v_gene: TRBV6-5; abundance: .
CDR3nt: TGTGCCAGCAGTTCCAGGCACCCCAATAGCAATCAGCCCCAGCATTTT; CDR3aa: CASSSRHPNSNQPQHF; d_gene: .; j_gene: TRBJ1-5; v_gene: TRBV6-6; abundance: .
CDR3nt: TGTGCCAGCAGCCAAGTGGGACTAGCGGGAGGAGAGACCCAGTACTTC; CDR3aa: CASSQVGLAGGETQYF; d_gene: TRBD2; j_gene: TRBJ2-5; v_gene: TRBV3-1/TRBV3-2; abundance: once
CDR3nt: TGTGCCAGCAGACCTATTCAGGGGGCGAACACTGAAGCTTTCTTT; CDR3aa: CASRPIQGANTEAFF; d_gene: TRBD1; j_gene: TRBJ1-1; v_gene: TRBV27; abundance: .
CDR3nt: TGTGCCAGCAGCCAAGATCCGGATAGGGGGCGGTCACCCCTCCACTTT; CDR3aa: CASSQDPDRGRSPLHF; d_gene: TRBD1; j_gene: TRBJ1-6; v_gene: TRBV3-1/TRBV3-2; abundance: .
CDR3nt: TGTGCCAGTAGTCCCCAAGAAGGGGTCTACAATGAGCAGTTCTTC; CDR3aa: CASSPQEGVYNEQFF; d_gene: .; j_gene: TRBJ2-1; v_gene: TRBV19; abundance: few
CDR3nt: TGTGCCAGCGCACTAGCGGGATTATCAGATACGCAGTATTTT; CDR3aa: CASALAGLSDTQYF; d_gene: TRBD2; j_gene: TRBJ2-3; v_gene: TRBV7-2; abundance: .
CDR3nt: TGTGCCAGTAGTATAGATCTTGGACAGAACTATGGCTACACCTTC; CDR3aa: CASSIDLGQNYGYTF; d_gene: .; j_gene: TRBJ1-2; v_gene: TRBV19; abundance: .
CDR3nt: TGCGCCAGCAGCCAAGATCGGGCTAGCGCGAGCTCCTACAATGAGCAGTTCTTC; CDR3aa: CASSQDRASASSYNEQFF; d_gene: .; j_gene: TRBJ2-1; v_gene: TRBV4-1; abundance: .
CDR3nt: TGTGCCAGTAGTATAGCCGGGACTAAGGGGAATGAGCAGTTCTTC; CDR3aa: CASSIAGTKGNEQFF; d_gene: TRBD2; j_gene: TRBJ2-1; v_gene: TRBV19; abundance: .
CDR3nt: TGTGCCAGCAGCGTAGGAGGGACAGCTTCCTCTGGAAACACCATATATTTT; CDR3aa: CASSVGGTASSGNTIYF; d_gene: TRBD1; j_gene: TRBJ1-3; v_gene: TRBV9; abundance: .
CDR3nt: TGTGCCAGCAGCCAAGAGTCAGCCAGGGGTGGGGCTTTCTTT; CDR3aa: CASSQESARGGAFF; d_gene: .; j_gene: TRBJ1-1; v_gene: TRBV3-1/TRBV3-2; abundance: .
CDR3nt: TGTGCCACCAGCAGAGGGCAGGGGGATAGAAACACTGAAGCTTTCTTT; CDR3aa: CATSRGQGDRNTEAFF; d_gene: TRBD1; j_gene: TRBJ1-1; v_gene: TRBV15; abundance: .
CDR3nt: TGTGCCAGCAGCTTCGCGGACAGGACCTACGAGCAGTACTTC; CDR3aa: CASSFADRTYEQYF; d_gene: TRBD1; j_gene: TRBJ2-7; v_gene: TRBV7-2; abundance: .
CDR3nt: TGTGCCAGCAGCCAGGGGACAGGGGTCCACGAGCAGTACTTC; CDR3aa: CASSQGTGVHEQYF; d_gene: TRBD1; j_gene: TRBJ2-7; v_gene: TRBV5-6; abundance: .
CDR3nt: TGCGCCAGCAGCTTGGGAGTCAGGCAGACTAATGAAAAACTGTTTTTT; CDR3aa: CASSLGVRQTNEKLFF; d_gene: .; j_gene: TRBJ1-4; v_gene: TRBV5-1; abundance: .
CDR3nt: TGTGCCAGCAGTATGACTTCGCTCTATGGCTACACCTTC; CDR3aa: CASSMTSLYGYTF; d_gene: .; j_gene: TRBJ1-2; v_gene: TRBV2; abundance: .
CDR3nt: TGTGCCAGCAGTGAACCGGGGGGCCTATCCTACAATGAGCAGTTCTTC; CDR3aa: CASSEPGGLSYNEQFF; d_gene: .; j_gene: TRBJ2-1; v_gene: TRBV25-1; abundance: many
CDR3nt: TGTGCCAGCAGCCCAACAGCTACTGCTAACACCGGGGAGCTGTTTTTT; CDR3aa: CASSPTATANTGELFF; d_gene: .; j_gene: TRBJ2-2; v_gene: TRBV7-6; abundance: .
CDR3nt: TGCGCCAGCAGCCCGGGTTGGGGGGACAGGGGGAACACCATATATTTT; CDR3aa: CASSPGWGDRGNTIYF; d_gene: TRBD1; j_gene: TRBJ1-3; v_gene: TRBV4-1; abundance: .
CDR3nt: TGTGCCAGCAGCCAAGCTTTTAGCAATCAGCCCCAGCATTTT; CDR3aa: CASSQAFSNQPQHF; d_gene: .; j_gene: TRBJ1-5; v_gene: TRBV14; abundance: .
CDR3nt: TGTGCCAGCAGCCCGACAGGGGTGGTCACTGAAGCTTTCTTT; CDR3aa: CASSPTGVVTEAFF; d_gene: TRBD1; j_gene: TRBJ1-1; v_gene: TRBV7-3; abundance: .
CDR3nt: TGTGCCAGCTCCAGGGACAGGGGGCACGAGCAGTACTTC; CDR3aa: CASSRDRGHEQYF; d_gene: TRBD1; j_gene: TRBJ2-7; v_gene: TRBV2; abundance: .
CDR3nt: TGCAGCGTTGAGCGGGGAGGCGAGCAGTACTTC; CDR3aa: CSVERGGEQYF; d_gene: .; j_gene: TRBJ2-7; v_gene: TRBV29-1; abundance: .
CDR3nt: TGTGCCAGCAGCGGGGCGGGGACTGATTTCTACGAGCAGTACTTC; CDR3aa: CASSGAGTDFYEQYF; d_gene: .; j_gene: TRBJ2-7; v_gene: TRBV7-8; abundance: .
CDR3nt: TGTGCCAGTAGCAGGGACTATGGCTACACCTTC; CDR3aa: CASSRDYGYTF; d_gene: .; j_gene: TRBJ1-2; v_gene: TRBV19; abundance: .
CDR3nt: TGCAGTGCTAGTGGGCGGGGGGGTCTCAATGAGCAGTTCTTC; CDR3aa: CSASGRGGLNEQFF; d_gene: TRBD2; j_gene: TRBJ2-1; v_gene: TRBV20-1; abundance: .
CDR3nt: TGTGCCTGGAGTGGAGCGGGAGGAGATACGCAGTATTTT; CDR3aa: CAWSGAGGDTQYF; d_gene: TRBD2; j_gene: TRBJ2-3; v_gene: TRBV30; abundance: once
CDR3nt: TGTGCCAGCAGTTACTCGAAAGAGTGGTCCTACAATGAGCAGTTCTTC; CDR3aa: CASSYSKEWSYNEQFF; d_gene: .; j_gene: TRBJ2-1; v_gene: TRBV6-5; abundance: once
CDR3nt: TGTGCCAGCAGCGCCGGACAGGGAAGGAGGACTATGGCGGGGACCTTC; CDR3aa: CASSAGQGRRTMAGTF; d_gene: TRBD1; j_gene: TRBJ1-2; v_gene: TRBV5-5; abundance: few
CDR3nt: TGTGCCAGCACTCTCTTAGGCCCAGGGCACACTGAAGCTTTCTTT; CDR3aa: CASTLLGPGHTEAFF; d_gene: .; j_gene: TRBJ1-1; v_gene: TRBV27; abundance: .
CDR3nt: TGTGCCAGCAGTTACTCGATGGCGGGAGGAGCGTACGAGCAGTACTTC; CDR3aa: CASSYSMAGGAYEQYF; d_gene: TRBD2; j_gene: TRBJ2-7; v_gene: TRBV6-5; abundance: .
CDR3nt: TGTGCCAGCAGCCCCGGGACAGAGCAAGAGACCCAGTACTTC; CDR3aa: CASSPGTEQETQYF; d_gene: TRBD1; j_gene: TRBJ2-5; v_gene: TRBV11-2; abundance: .
CDR3nt: TGCGCCAGCAGCTTGGCCACCCAACAGGGAGGCTACACCTTC; CDR3aa: CASSLATQQGGYTF; d_gene: .; j_gene: TRBJ1-2; v_gene: TRBV5-1; abundance: .
CDR3nt: TGTGCCAGCAGTGAACTGGGCAGCATGAACACTGAAGCTTTCTTT; CDR3aa: CASSELGSMNTEAFF; d_gene: .; j_gene: TRBJ1-1; v_gene: TRBV2; abundance: few
CDR3nt: TGTGCCAGCTCACCGAGCGGGGGGAATCAGCCCCAGCATTTT; CDR3aa: CASSPSGGNQPQHF; d_gene: .; j_gene: TRBJ1-5; v_gene: TRBV18; abundance: once
CDR3nt: TGTGCCAGCAGTTTGAGAGGACAGTTTAACTATGGCTACACCTTC; CDR3aa: CASSLRGQFNYGYTF; d_gene: .; j_gene: TRBJ1-2; v_gene: TRBV27; abundance: .
CDR3nt: TGTGCCACCAGTGATTTTACGGCGAGGGGGACAGATACGCAGTATTTT; CDR3aa: CATSDFTARGTDTQYF; d_gene: .; j_gene: TRBJ2-3; v_gene: TRBV24-1; abundance: once
CDR3nt: TGTGCCAGCCAGGGTGCAGGGGGCTATGGCTACACCTTC; CDR3aa: CASQGAGGYGYTF; d_gene: TRBD1; j_gene: TRBJ1-2; v_gene: TRBV2; abundance: .
CDR3nt: TGCGCCAGCAGTCAGTCTAGCGGGGGGCGATCCTACAATGAGCAGTTCTTC; CDR3aa: CASSQSSGGRSYNEQFF; d_gene: TRBD2; j_gene: TRBJ2-1; v_gene: TRBV23-1; abundance: .